Below, 5 T cell receptor beta chains from the same sample are listed, as sequenced in a study of spatial heterogeneity in lung cancer. Time point meaning: sample taken at primary tumor resection. Unsorted samples of tumor, nontumor lung or frozen PBMC had their whole RNA sequenced. MiXCR, applied by TCRdb to the 5' RACE reads, yields one record per CDR3 protein. The sample holds 48,000 or so distinct CDR3 sequences; roughly 5% are singletons and the top ten take roughly 10%. Sample: PBMCs, taken at surgery. Receptors were obtained from a male donor with early-stage non-small cell lung cancer.

This clonotype was recorded many times. This chain joins TRBV20-1 and TRBJ2-7; 9 bases map to TRBD2. The length of the CDR3 is 13 residues. With V trimmed by 6 bases and J by 4 bases, 7 bases remained unmatched. Per the germline V gene, CDR1 is DFQATT and CDR2 is SNEGSKA (reference sequence). The CDR3 protein is CSAGSGRSYEQYF. CDR3 DNA: TGCAGTGCAGGTAGCGGGAGATCGTACGAGCAGTACTTC.

This clonotype appeared many times. V gene TRBV30 combines with J gene TRBJ2-3, with 11 bases lining up with TRBD2. This CDR3 has 16 residues. Germline V gives CDR1 GTSNPN, CDR2 SVGIG (reference sequence). The V segment lost 0 bases and the J segment 4 bases; nucleotides outside the gene matches: 6. CDR3 in amino acids: CAWSVRVSGRADTQYF. In DNA, the CDR3 is TGTGCCTGGAGTGTACGGGTTAGCGGGAGGGCAGATACGCAGTATTTT.

The table lists this clonotype with many counts. The gene calls are TRBV12-3 or TRBV12-4 and TRBJ2-4; 12 nucleotides align to TRBD2. The CDR3 extends over 14 amino acids. The V gene end was trimmed by 6 bases and the J gene end by 8 bases; junction bases not matched to a gene: 5. CDR3 loop: CASRQTSGSYIQYF. The CDR3 DNA is TGTGCCAGCAGACAGACTAGCGGGAGCTACATTCAGTACTTC.

This clonotype was detected a few times. The junction departs from the called germline gene at one end, perhaps through a read error. The chain combines TRBV19 with TRBJ2-2, with D possibly TRBD2 on 6 matching bases. Per germline, CDR1 LNHDA and CDR2 SQIVND (reference sequence). This CDR3 comprises 12 residues. The CDR3 DNA sequence: TGTGCCAGTAGTATAGTCGACGGGGGGCTGTTTTTT. Its protein product is CASSIVDGGLFF.

This clonotype was observed at least ten times. This chain links TRBV5-1 with TRBJ2-7, with D unclear. The CDR3 spans 11 residues. Germline V gene sequence: CDR1 SGHRS, CDR2 YFSETQ. Trimming shortened V by 4 bases and J by 0 bases, and 2 bases separated the two germline ends. For the CDR3, the DNA is TGCGCCAGCAGCGGCTCCTACGAGCAGTACTTC. Translating it yields CASSGSYEQYF.